This passage covers 18 T cell receptor beta chains from one sample sequenced in a study of early T cells in non-severe SARS-CoV-2 infection. MiXCR, run by TCRdb on the 5' RACE reads, gives a single entry per CDR3 protein. The sample comprises approximately 81,000 distinct CDR3 sequences, roughly 6% of which are singletons, and about 8% rests with the top ten. Sample: whole blood. These receptor sequences come from an adult who was a healthcare worker with PCR-confirmed SARS-CoV-2 infection or an uninfected control (not recorded which).

The chain combines TRBV5-1 with TRBJ1-1, with TRBD1 matching over 7 bases. V lost 4 bases and J lost 3; bases outside the gene matches: 6. The germline V gene has CDR1 SGHRS and CDR2 YFSETQ. CDR3 size: 14 residues. CDR3 in amino acids: CASSRGQSDTEAFF. The CDR3 DNA reads as TGCGCCAGCAGCCGGGGACAGAGCGACACTGAAGCTTTCTTT.

This clonotype was observed at least ten times. This chain connects TRBV28 to TRBJ2-2; D unclear. CDR1 is MDHEN and CDR2 is SYDVKM in the germline V gene. V was shortened by 2 bases and J by 5 bases, with 3 bases between the two germline ends. The CDR3 runs to 12 residues. The CDR3 sequence is CASSLITGELFF. For the CDR3, the DNA is TGTGCCAGCAGTTTAATAACCGGGGAGCTGTTTTTT.

This clonotype came up many times. The V gene is TRBV18, the J gene TRBJ1-5, with D perhaps matching TRBD1 (5 bases). The V gene's germline CDR1 is KGHSH and CDR2 LQKENI. With 2 bases removed from V and 1 base from J, the gap between germline ends came to 9 bases. The CDR3 has 15 residues. The CDR3 loop is CASSPTGVSNQPQHF. In DNA form, the CDR3 reads TGTGCCAGCTCACCAACGGGGGTAAGCAATCAGCCCCAGCATTTT. The full variable domain, completed using reference TRBV18 and TRBJ1-5, is NAGVMQNPRHLVRRRGQEARLRCSPMKGHSHVYWYRQLPEEGLKFMVYLQKENIIDESGMPKERFSAEFPKEGPSILRIQQVVRGDSAAYFCASSPTGVSNQPQHFGDGTRLSIL.

This clonotype was counted between two and nine times. The rearrangement uses TRBV6-5 and TRBJ1-6; TRBD1 is a possible D gene (6 bases). CDR1 and CDR2 from the germline V gene are MNHEY and SVGAGI. The length of the CDR3 is 13 residues. V was clipped by 5 bases and J by 9 bases, with 11 bases between them. The CDR3 spells CASSSRQVSPLHF. CDR3 nucleotides: TGTGCCAGCAGTAGCAGACAGGTTTCACCCCTCCACTTT.

The CDR3 nucleotides read TGCAGCGTCACACAGGACGAGCAGTACTTC. This gives the protein CSVTQDEQYF. The rearrangement joins TRBV29-1 to TRBJ2-7; D is possibly TRBD1 (5 bases). From germline, CDR1 is SQVTM and CDR2 ANQGSEA. Trimming left V 6 bases short and J 5 bases short, with 8 bases between. This CDR3 spans 10 amino acids.

In its sample, this clonotype was seen many times. This sequence joins TRBV6-2 or TRBV6-3 and TRBJ2-2; D remains ambiguous. V lost 8 bases, J lost 1 base, and 2 bases lay in between. This CDR3 comprises 11 residues. Germline loops: CDR1 MNHEY, CDR2 SVGEGT. This chain's CDR3 is CASGNTGELFF. In nucleotides, the CDR3 is TGTGCCAGCGGGAACACCGGGGAGCTGTTTTTT.

In this sample, this clonotype turned up many times. The chain uses TRBV29-1 and TRBJ2-5; tentatively, D is TRBD1 or TRBD2 (6 bases each). The CDR3 consists of 15 residues. Trimming took off 5 bases at V and 1 base at J, with 17 bases between the two ends. Germline CDR1 reads SQVTM; CDR2 reads ANQGSEA. The CDR3 protein is CSVQGGRGVQETQYF. As DNA, the CDR3 is TGCAGCGTTCAAGGGGGTCGCGGGGTCCAAGAGACCCAGTACTTC. The entire variable domain, with the rest obtained from reference TRBV29-1 and TRBJ2-5, is as follows: SAVISQKPSRDICQRGTSLTIQCQVDSQVTMMFWYRQQPGQSLTLIATANQGSEATYESGFVIDKFPISRPNLTFSTLTVSNMSPEDSSIYLCSVQGGRGVQETQYFGPGTRLLVL.

This chain joins TRBV5-1 and TRBJ2-1; 9 nucleotides align to TRBD2. CDR3 length equals 17 residues. Per germline, CDR1 SGHRS and CDR2 YFSETQ. V shed 0 bases, J shed 7 bases, and the junction held 11 bases outside the gene matches. DNA for the CDR3: TGCGCCAGCAGCTTGGAATTTGGGCGGGGGGGCCCGAATGAGCAGTTCTTC. Its protein product is CASSLEFGRGGPNEQFF.

This sequence joins TRBV14 and TRBJ1-1, with 8 bases matching TRBD1. Looked up from germline, CDR1 is SGHDN and CDR2 is FVKESK. This CDR3 has 13 residues. V dropped 3 bases and J dropped 4; count of bases not matched to a gene: 1. CDR3 protein: CASSQTGVTEAFF. The CDR3 nucleotides read TGTGCCAGCAGCCAGACAGGGGTCACTGAAGCTTTCTTT.

V is TRBV11-2 and J is TRBJ1-3; D uncertain. The V gene lost 6 bases and the J gene lost 6 bases, with 6 bases spanning the gap. The CDR3 consists of 11 residues. The germline gives CDR1 SGHAT, CDR2 FQNNGV. This chain's CDR3 is CASSIENTIYF. The CDR3 region has the DNA TGTGCCAGCAGTATTGAAAACACCATATATTTT.

This clonotype was counted at least ten times. The rearrangement uses TRBV20-1 and TRBJ2-1; D not certain. Germline V gene lookup returns CDR1 DFQATT and CDR2 SNEGSKA (reference sequence). Between the trimmed V and J ends, which lost 6 bases and 6 bases, there was a span of 18 bases. The CDR3 consists of 14 residues. Written as DNA, the CDR3 is TGCAGTGCGCCACGGAGAGAGTTCCTCAATGAGCAGTTCTTC. Protein: CSAPRREFLNEQFF.

The chain is built from TRBV3-1 and TRBJ1-1; 8 nucleotides match TRBD1. The CDR3 totals 15 residues. Per the germline V gene, CDR1 is LGHDT and CDR2 is YNNKEL (reference sequence). The ends lost 0 bases at V and 9 bases at J; junction bases unmatched: 9. Here the CDR3 reads CASSQDPGGGRKAFF. Here the CDR3 DNA reads TGTGCCAGCAGCCAAGATCCAGGGGGCGGGAGGAAAGCTTTCTTT. Together with reference TRBV3-1 and TRBJ1-1, the CDR3 gives the full variable domain: DTAVSQTPKYLVTQMGNDKSIKCEQNLGHDTMYWYKQDSKKFLKIMFSYNNKELIINETVPNRFSPKSPDKAHLNLHINSLELGDSAVYFCASSQDPGGGRKAFFGQGTRLTVV.

This clonotype was counted many times. The gene calls are TRBV19 and TRBJ2-1, with TRBD2 identical over 7 bases. The junction had 7 bases not matched to a gene; V was cut back by 5 bases and J by 6 bases. There are 14 residues in the CDR3. Per the germline V gene, CDR1 is LNHDA and CDR2 is SQIVND (reference sequence). CDR3 sequence: CASSWGRGFNEQFF. The CDR3 DNA is TGTGCCAGTAGTTGGGGGAGGGGATTCAATGAGCAGTTCTTC.

V is TRBV15 and J is TRBJ2-7; D remains unclear. Trimming left V 0 bases short and J 1 base short, with 10 bases between. The CDR3 runs 15 residues. Per germline, CDR1 LNHNV and CDR2 YYDKDF (reference sequence). The CDR3 nucleotides are TGTGCCACCAGCAGAGATCTTGCTAGTTCCTACGAGCAGTACTTC. This encodes CATSRDLASSYEQYF.

The table lists this clonotype with many counts. This sequence joins TRBV28 and TRBJ2-7; unclear D gene. The CDR3 is 15 residues long. Germline V CDR1 and CDR2: MDHEN, SYDVKM. Trimming took off 0 bases at V and 6 bases at J, with 15 bases between the two ends. The CDR3 coding sequence is TGTGCCAGCAGTTTATGGGGAAGCTCATCCCTCGAGCAGTACTTC. This translates into CASSLWGSSSLEQYF.

This clonotype was observed at least ten times. The gene calls are TRBV30 and TRBJ2-7, with D hard to call. The CDR3 is 13 amino acids. Germline V gene data show CDR1 as GTSNPN and CDR2 as SVGIG (reference sequence). The V and J ends lost 2 bases and 2 bases respectively, with 10 bases between them. The CDR3 DNA is TGTGCCTGGAGTCCCCCGGCCACCTACGAGCAGTACTTC. This encodes CAWSPPATYEQYF. Drawing the rest from reference TRBV30 and TRBJ2-7, the complete variable domain is SQTIHQWPATLVQPVGSPLSLECTVEGTSNPNLYWYRQAAGRGLQLLFYSVGIGQISSEVPQNLSASRPQDRQFILSSKKLLLSDSGFYLCAWSPPATYEQYFGPGTRLTVT.

This clonotype was seen at least ten times. This chain connects TRBV5-5 to TRBJ2-2; D not resolved. The CDR3 runs to 17 residues. Deletions cut 2 bases from V and 3 bases from J, with 17 bases between. Germline CDR1 SGHKS, CDR2 YYEKEE (reference sequence). CDR3 nucleotide sequence: TGTGCCAGCAGCTTATCGGCGATGGCAGACCACACCGGGGAGCTGTTTTTT. Its translation is CASSLSAMADHTGELFF.

Many counts were recorded for this clonotype. DNA of the CDR3: TGTGCCAGCAGTTGGGCCGCGGGGGGTCAGCCCCAGCATTTT. This encodes CASSWAAGGQPQHF. The rearrangement uses TRBV6-6 and TRBJ1-5; D is possibly TRBD1 (5 bases). The CDR3 contains 14 residues. Germline lookup yields CDR1 MNHNY and CDR2 SVGAGI (reference sequence). Trimming pared 4 bases from V and 6 bases from J, leaving 13 bases between.